What follows are 18 T cell receptor beta chains derived from one specimen sequenced in a study of technical replicates of blood from a handful of donors. Sequenced by immunoSEQ multiplex PCR; TCRdb stores in-frame clones only, minus some. This sample has 70,000 to 95,000 clones, with 95% to 98% found just once. Sequencing was done on a sample of T cells isolated from PBMCs. These receptors all stem from a human donor in good health.

The rearrangement joins TRBV5-4 to TRBJ1-3, with TRBD1 as a possible D gene (5 bases). This CDR3 is built from 17 residues. CDR1 and CDR2 from the germline V gene are SGHNT and YYREEE (reference sequence). V was cut by 1 base and J by 3 bases, with 17 bases left in between. The CDR3 sequence: CASSLYSGTGLGNTIYF. The CDR3, as DNA: TGTGCCAGCAGCTTGTATTCCGGGACGGGACTTGGAAACACCATATATTTT.

V gene TRBV6-1 combines with J gene TRBJ1-4; 8 bases are shared with TRBD1. This CDR3 has 15 amino acids. Germline CDR1 is MNHNS and CDR2 is SASEGT. J gave up 3 bases and V 4 bases, and 4 bases lay outside the gene matches. The CDR3 DNA follows: TGTGCCAGCAGTGCACCGGGACAGGCTAATGAAAAACTGTTTTTT. This translates into CASSAPGQANEKLFF.

This chain connects TRBV27 to TRBJ2-5; weak D call: TRBD1 (6 bases). Deletions cut 6 bases from V and 9 bases from J, with 20 bases between. In germline, CDR1 is MNHEY, CDR2 SMNVEV (reference sequence). The CDR3 is made up of 14 amino acids. This CDR3 reads CASRLHLGSGAQYF. The CDR3 DNA reads TGTGCCAGCAGACTGCATTTGGGCTCAGGGGCCCAGTACTTC.

The gene calls are TRBV15 and TRBJ1-5; 10 nucleotides align to TRBD1. Trimming cost V 0 bases and J 7 bases; bases outside gene matches: 3. CDR1 is LNHNV and CDR2 is YYDKDF in the germline V gene (reference sequence). The CDR3 consists of 15 residues. The chain's CDR3 is CATSRDGQGDQPQHF. The DNA of the CDR3 is TGTGCCACCAGCAGAGATGGACAGGGGGACCAGCCCCAGCATTTT.

The chain uses TRBV2 and TRBJ2-1, with D possibly TRBD2 on 5 matching bases. This CDR3 has 17 residues. Trimming shortened V by 2 bases and J by 2 bases, and 16 bases separated the two germline ends. CDR1 is SNHLY and CDR2 is FYNNEI in the germline V gene. The CDR3 region has the DNA TGTGCCAGCAGTGAAAGGAGGAGGTTGAGACCCTACAATGAGCAGTTCTTC. Translated: CASSERRRLRPYNEQFF.

The rearrangement joins TRBV14 to TRBJ1-1; 7 nucleotides align to TRBD1. The CDR3 extends over 14 amino acids. V was pared by 9 bases and J by 3 bases, with 10 bases of the junction left unmatched. Germline V gene sequence: CDR1 SGHDN, CDR2 FVKESK. The CDR3 protein is CARKMDRRDTEAFF. The CDR3 region has the DNA TGTGCCAGAAAAATGGACAGGAGAGACACTGAAGCTTTCTTT.

V is TRBV5-4 and J is TRBJ2-1; D may be TRBD2 (5 bases). The CDR3 runs to 13 residues. V was cut by 1 base and J by 9 bases, with 11 bases left in between. The germline V gene has CDR1 SGHNT and CDR2 YYREEE (reference sequence). CDR3 region: CASSLYLAFEQFF. The CDR3 DNA follows: TGTGCCAGCAGCTTGTACCTAGCCTTTGAGCAGTTCTTC. The variable domain in full, with the rest retrieved from reference TRBV5-4 and TRBJ2-1, is ETGVTQSPTHLIKTRGQQVTLRCSSQSGHNTVSWYQQALGQGPQFIFQYYREEENGRGNFPPRFSGLQFPNYSSELNVNALELDDSALYLCASSLYLAFEQFFGPGTRLTVL.

This rearrangement joins TRBV5-1 to TRBJ2-3, with 8 bases aligning to TRBD2. J was trimmed by 0 bases and V by 3 bases; bases with no gene match: 12. CDR1 is SGHRS, CDR2 YFSETQ, per germline. The CDR3 consists of 18 residues. The CDR3 DNA reads TGCGCCAGCAGCTCCGGGTGGGCGGGAGGTCTGAGCACAGATACGCAGTATTTT. This sequence encodes CASSSGWAGGLSTDTQYF.

This sequence joins TRBV19 and TRBJ2-5; 7 bases are shared with TRBD1. CDR1 and CDR2 (germline): LNHDA, SQIVND (reference sequence). This CDR3 is 14 amino acids long. Trimming removed 7 bases from V and 2 bases from J; junction bases left unmatched: 7. The CDR3 loop is CASNAGQVQETQYF. CDR3 DNA sequence: TGTGCCAGTAATGCCGGACAGGTACAAGAGACCCAGTACTTC.

The genes are TRBV27 and TRBJ1-2; D possibly corresponds to TRBD1 (5 bases). The CDR3 extends over 13 amino acids. Germline CDR1 and CDR2: MNHEY and SMNVEV (reference sequence). V dropped 6 bases and J dropped 3 bases, with 11 bases sitting between them. The CDR3 reads CASRAGQDYGYTF. The DNA of the CDR3 is TGTGCCAGCAGGGCAGGGCAGGACTATGGCTACACCTTC.

The V and J genes are TRBV7-6 and TRBJ2-3; D gene ambiguous. Germline CDR1 reads SGHVS; CDR2 reads FNYEAQ. The CDR3 has 14 residues. Trimming removed 5 bases from V and 1 base from J, with 10 bases in between. The CDR3 nucleotides are TGTGCCAGCAGCCATTATGGAGGCACAGATACGCAGTATTTT. It yields the protein CASSHYGGTDTQYF.

The gene calls are TRBV27 and TRBJ2-2; a possible D gene is TRBD1 (6 bases). Per germline, CDR1 MNHEY and CDR2 SMNVEV (reference sequence). CDR3 length equals 15 residues. Trimming removed 3 bases at V and 7 bases at J, with 15 bases between. The CDR3: CASSFGFRGIGELFF. CDR3 coding DNA: TGTGCCAGCAGTTTCGGTTTCAGGGGAATCGGGGAGCTGTTTTTT.

This clone has only one observation. This sequence joins TRBV9 and TRBJ1-1, with 8 bases matching TRBD1. The ends lost 3 bases at V and 11 bases at J; junction bases unmatched: 15. The CDR3 loop spans 15 amino acids. Germline V gives CDR1 SGDLS, CDR2 YYNGEE. In DNA form, the CDR3 reads TGTGCCAGCAGCGAGCCCAGCGGCAGGGGGCGCAGGGCTTTCTTT. The encoded protein is CASSEPSGRGRRAFF.

The rearrangement joins TRBV28 to TRBJ2-5, with D tentatively TRBD2 (6 bases). There are 20 residues in the CDR3. Germline V gene sequence: CDR1 MDHEN, CDR2 SYDVKM. V lost 2 bases to trimming and J lost 1 base, with 26 bases between them. The chain's CDR3 is CASSLPRSLLAILSQETQYF. Here the CDR3 DNA reads TGTGCCAGCAGTTTACCCCGCTCTCTGCTAGCGATATTATCCCAAGAGACCCAGTACTTC.

This chain uses TRBV9 with TRBJ1-1; D is possibly TRBD1 (5 bases). The ends were cut back, 3 bases at V and 6 bases at J, with 9 bases in the middle. Germline assignment: CDR1 SGDLS and CDR2 YYNGEE. This CDR3 contains 12 residues. The CDR3 reads CASSAGGSEAFF. In nucleotides, the CDR3 is TGTGCCAGCAGCGCCGGGGGGTCTGAAGCTTTCTTT.

This clone was observed once. The rearrangement links TRBV6-5 to TRBJ2-7, with D possibly TRBD1 on 5 matching bases. Germline V CDR1 and CDR2: MNHEY, SVGAGI. V was pared by 8 bases and J by 7 bases, with 12 bases between. The CDR3 totals 11 residues. The CDR3 here is CASGIGEEQYF. DNA for the CDR3: TGTGCCAGCGGGATAGGGGAAGAGCAGTACTTC.

The V and J genes are TRBV7-6 and TRBJ1-5, with a weak D call TRBD1 (6 bases). The V and J ends lost 1 base and 3 bases respectively, with 13 bases between them. The CDR3 is made up of 16 amino acids. Germline values: CDR1 SGHVS, CDR2 FNYEAQ. CDR3 sequence (DNA): TGTGCCAGCAGCTTAGGGCAGGGGACCTCCAATCAGCCCCAGCATTTT. Translated: CASSLGQGTSNQPQHF.

The chain combines TRBV10-1 with TRBJ2-5; TRBD2 matches at 13 bases. The CDR3 has 14 amino acids. From germline, CDR1 is WNHNN and CDR2 SYGVQD (reference sequence). The V and J ends lost 4 bases and 4 bases, in that order; junction bases with no gene match: 0. The CDR3 loop reads CASSGTSGRETQYF. The CDR3 region has the DNA TGCGCCAGCAGTGGGACTAGCGGGAGAGAGACCCAGTACTTC.